Sequencing of this T cell receptor beta chain was carried out in a study of blood T cell repertoires in COVID-19. Across the study: Specimens from acute and convalescent COVID-19 originated in the United States, Italy and Spain. The analysed material was cDNA or gDNA that came from T cells, B-cell-depleted T cells, or PBMCs.

Method: immunoSEQ multiplex PCR; TCRdb's copy keeps in-frame clones and lacks some. The sample contains about 180,000 clones, roughly 84% of which appear only once. This CDR3 region has 16 residues. J lost 7 bases, V lost 3 bases, and 11 bases had no gene match. In germline, CDR1 is SGHTS, CDR2 YDEGEE. The specimen sequenced was peripheral blood. The sequence derives from a woman aged 50 to 60 with COVID-19, enrolled during active disease. The chain uses TRBV5-8 and TRBJ2-1; 9 nucleotides align to TRBD1. The CDR3 is CASSSRTGEERNEQFF. CDR3 in DNA: TGTGCCAGCAGCTCCCGGACAGGGGAAGAAAGGAATGAGCAGTTCTTC.